This note documents a single TCR beta chain sequence. This clone was seen only a few times. What antigen it recognizes has not been identified. Base qualities were left out, and no much larger clone turns up one base away. Spanning cysteine to phenylalanine, the CDR3 consists of 13 amino acids. Only CDR3 DNA is held: 39 bases, read in frame from base 1. The germline V gene (reference sequence) specifies MNHEY as CDR1 and SMNVEV as CDR2. The germline V end is reduced by 4 bases and the J end by 8 bases; junction bases left unmatched: 5. Participants in the prospective study were enrolled through a virtual design, were aged roughly 18 to 100 years, and lived in about two dozen United States geographic areas. To assign participants to cohorts, the prospective study relied on clinical history that participants themselves reported in a screening survey and a study questionnaire. Exposed participants had been in contact with someone with a PCR-confirmed or clinician-diagnosed COVID-19 case within 2 weeks of study entry. Mobile phlebotomists in the prospective study collected whole blood, serum and a nasopharyngeal or oropharyngeal swab from every participant. Prospective study participants could optionally give additional blood draws and questionnaires over an approximately two-month period. Before DNA extraction, prospective study blood samples were shipped either frozen or at room temperature.

The immunoSEQ Assay, a bias-controlled multiplex PCR, was used to amplify TCRbeta CDR3 regions from genomic DNA. The study's own analysis went as follows. The number of nucleated cells in each sample was estimated by amplification of reference gene primers within the assay. Sequence reads were collapsed and filtered to measure the absolute abundance of every unique TCRbeta CDR3 rearrangement. For each sample, productive Simpson clonality was calculated as the square root of Simpson's diversity index across productive rearrangements. The table was pulled from immuneACCESS by TCRdb, which kept in-frame rearrangements only. Such tables lose some clones; where checked, under half of the loss comes from unresolved V genes, and the rest has no known cause. That table supplies the V and J calls and clone size; D and trimming were determined from the DNA. This sample has 250,000 or so clones in its table, and roughly 80% of those were observed once. The leading ten clones occupy 3.5% to 4% of the sample.

These data come from a study of blood T cell repertoires in COVID-19 (TCRdb year 2020). Regarding the complete study: The collaborator samples originated in the United States, Italy and Spain and spanned the acute and convalescent phases of COVID-19. The samples were drawn from the first 160 participants of the ongoing ImmuneRACE study and from under 1,500 subjects provided by 6 global collaborators. The prospective study material was composed of cDNA or gDNA derived from T cells, B-cell-depleted T cells, or PBMCs. The dataset comprised deeply sampled blood TCRbeta repertoires from subjects exposed to, actively infected with, or recovered from COVID-19. A de-identified subject ID, COVID-19 status, age in years and sex were almost always included in the sample metadata. HLA class I and class II types, where available, came from metadata supplied by the sample provider rather than from assay-based typing. The repertoires were released in a freely available public database meant as a resource for research on the immune response to SARS-CoV-2. The paper as a whole reports these results and caveats: Clinical and demographic metadata were provided uncurated, with the amount varying by source and participant.

The specimen sequenced was PBMCs or T cells enriched from blood (not recorded which). This clonotype originated in a woman between 40 and 50 years old who had been exposed to COVID-19. The V and J genes are TRBV27 and TRBJ1-2, with 9 junctional bases fitting TRBD1. For the CDR3, the sequence is CASSSGQGNGYTF. The nucleotide sequence is TGTGCCAGCAGTTCCGGACAGGGGAACGGCTACACCTTC.